Below are 9 T cell receptor beta chains sequenced from a single sample in a study of CD8+ T cells in alopecia areata (dated by TCRdb to the late 2010s). The library was obtained by the immunoSEQ multiplex PCR assay. RNA was extracted from all samples and reverse transcribed into cDNA, which served as template for TCR sequencing. TCRdb provides this immuneACCESS table in a form limited to in-frame rearrangements. Some clones are lacking; in checked studies, under half of them reflect an unresolved V gene, and why the rest are absent is not known. The sample table contains under 250,000 clones; only one count was recorded for less than 75% of them. Jointly, the top ten make up around 1.4% of the sample. This specimen's time point label, interpreted: approximately 4 weeks on oral tofacitinib. The treatment or condition label here, explained by the study, means: oral pan-JAK inhibitor, 5-10 mg twice daily.

The sample here was CD4+ T cells sorted from blood, taken at week 4, from a patient treated with tofacitinib. The origin of the receptors is a human donor with alopecia areata.

The genes are TRBV19 and TRBJ2-4, with 10 bases matching TRBD2. Losses at the gene ends were 7 bases for V and 5 bases for J; bases not matched to a gene: 2. Germline assignment: CDR1 LNHDA and CDR2 SQIVND (reference sequence). The CDR3 contains 13 residues. The CDR3 is CASKSGGENIQYF. Here the CDR3 DNA reads TGTGCCAGTAAAAGCGGGGGGGAAAACATTCAGTACTTC.

This sequence joins TRBV7-2 and TRBJ2-1; D ambiguous. Germline values: CDR1 SGHTA, CDR2 FQGNSA. The CDR3 runs to 13 residues. Between the trimmed V and J ends, which lost 5 bases and 7 bases, there was a span of 12 bases. In nucleotides, the CDR3 is TGTGCCAGCAGCGGGCAAGGGCTGAATGAGCAGTTCTTC. This codes for CASSGQGLNEQFF. The variable domain in full, with the rest retrieved from reference TRBV7-2 and TRBJ2-1, is GAGVSQSPSNKVTEKGKDVELRCDPISGHTALYWYRQSLGQGLEFLIYFQGNSAPDKSGLPSDRFSAERTGGSVSTLTIQRTQQEDSAVYLCASSGQGLNEQFFGPGTRLTVL.

J is TRBJ2-2 and V is TRBV30; tentatively, D is TRBD1 (6 bases). The CDR3 contains 14 residues. Trimming left V 4 bases short and J 1 base short, with 10 bases between. Germline CDR1 reads GTSNPN; CDR2 reads SVGIG (reference sequence). CDR3 sequence (DNA): TGTGCCTGGACACAGGGAGTGAACACCGGGGAGCTGTTTTTT. It is translated as CAWTQGVNTGELFF. The full variable domain, with the rest looked up from reference TRBV30 and TRBJ2-2, is SQTIHQWPATLVQPVGSPLSLECTVEGTSNPNLYWYRQAAGRGLQLLFYSVGIGQISSEVPQNLSASRPQDRQFILSSKKLLLSDSGFYLCAWTQGVNTGELFFGEGSRLTVL.

This clone was counted a few times. The chain carries TRBV19 and TRBJ2-7; 10 nucleotides agree with TRBD1. Per germline, CDR1 LNHDA and CDR2 SQIVND (reference sequence). J gave up 7 bases and V 7 bases, and 10 bases lay outside the gene matches. This CDR3 is 14 amino acids long. CDR3 in amino acids: CASTSDRGLREQYF. The CDR3 nucleotides are TGTGCCAGTACTTCCGACAGGGGGCTACGAGAGCAGTACTTC. The complete variable domain, with remaining parts taken from reference TRBV19 and TRBJ2-7, reads DGGITQSPKYLFRKEGQNVTLSCEQNLNHDAMYWYRQDPGQGLRLIYYSQIVNDFQKGDIAEGYSVSREKKESFPLTVTSAQKNPTAFYLCASTSDRGLREQYFGPGTRLTVT.

The chain couples TRBV2 to TRBJ1-1; D uncertain. The ends were cut back, 4 bases at V and 8 bases at J, with 14 bases in the middle. The CDR3 spans 13 residues. Germline CDR1 and CDR2: SNHLY and FYNNEI. The CDR3 reads CASSGAGQAEAFF. The CDR3 DNA sequence: TGTGCCAGCAGTGGCGCCGGGCAGGCGGAAGCTTTCTTT.

The rearrangement joins TRBV7-7 to TRBJ2-1; D is possibly TRBD1 (6 bases). Trimming took off 0 bases at V and 3 bases at J, with 15 bases between the two ends. This CDR3 contains 17 residues. The germline gives CDR1 SSHAT, CDR2 FNYEAQ (reference sequence). Here the CDR3 reads CASSLAHRDSNYNEQFF. CDR3 in DNA: TGTGCCAGCAGCTTAGCGCACAGGGATTCGAACTACAATGAGCAGTTCTTC.

The chain recombines TRBV5-1 with TRBJ2-6, with D unresolved. This CDR3 region has 14 residues. V lost 4 bases to trimming and J lost 0 bases, with 5 bases between them. Germline values: CDR1 SGHRS, CDR2 YFSETQ. CDR3 sequence: CASSPSSGANVLTF. In nucleotides, the CDR3 is TGCGCCAGCAGCCCTAGCTCTGGGGCCAACGTCCTGACTTTC.

V is TRBV4-2 and J is TRBJ2-3; 12 bases align to TRBD2. The V gene end was trimmed by 4 bases and the J gene end by 7 bases; junction bases not matched to a gene: 9. CDR3 size: 16 residues. The germline V gene encodes CDR1 LGHNA and CDR2 YNFKEQ. The DNA for the CDR3 is TGTGCCAGCAGCCCCAGTAGACTAGCGGGGGCAAATACGCAGTATTTT. It is translated as CASSPSRLAGANTQYF.

This chain links TRBV27 with TRBJ2-4; 9 bases map to TRBD1. The ends lost 5 bases at V and 7 bases at J; junction bases unmatched: 15. The CDR3 is 17 residues long. Germline lookup yields CDR1 MNHEY and CDR2 SMNVEV (reference sequence). CDR3 amino acids: CASSPWGQGQSGNIQYF. The CDR3 DNA follows: TGTGCCAGCAGTCCCTGGGGACAGGGCCAGAGTGGGAACATTCAGTACTTC.